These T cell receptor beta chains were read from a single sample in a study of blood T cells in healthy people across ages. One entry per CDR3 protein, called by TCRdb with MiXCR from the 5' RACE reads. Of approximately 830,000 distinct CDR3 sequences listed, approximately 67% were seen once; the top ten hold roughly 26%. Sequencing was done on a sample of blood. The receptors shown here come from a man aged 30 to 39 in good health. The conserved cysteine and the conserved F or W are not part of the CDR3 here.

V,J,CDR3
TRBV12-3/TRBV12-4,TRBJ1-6,ASRMSSSPLH
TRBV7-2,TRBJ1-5,ASSLWGQGDQPQH
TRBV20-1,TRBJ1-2,SARDIRGADFYGYT
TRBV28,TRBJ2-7,ASRKRQGAHEQY
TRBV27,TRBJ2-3,ASSLWAAGGITDTQY
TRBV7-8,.,ASTGGVTQETQY
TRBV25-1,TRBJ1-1,ASGGQGMGHTEAF
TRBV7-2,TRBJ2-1,ASSLVSLAGAYEQF
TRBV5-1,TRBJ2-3,ASSLGQGGHTDTQY
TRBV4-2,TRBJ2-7,ASSQADGANYEQY
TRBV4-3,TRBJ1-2,ASSLDRGPYGYT
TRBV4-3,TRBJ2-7,ASSQDYFGRAGVSYEQY
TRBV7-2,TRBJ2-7,ASGGGTETYEQY
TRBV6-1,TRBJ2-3,ASSAQPPSTDTQY
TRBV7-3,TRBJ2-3,ASSLRAGKGAADTQY
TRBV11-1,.,ASSTGTPEQY
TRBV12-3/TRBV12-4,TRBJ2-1,ASTILAGSHDEQF
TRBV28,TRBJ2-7,ASSTRGGVMADEQY
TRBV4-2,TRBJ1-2,ASSQVETGGYT
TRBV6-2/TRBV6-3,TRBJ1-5,ASSPRAQPQH
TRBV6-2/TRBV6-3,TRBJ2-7,ASRLQGADEQY
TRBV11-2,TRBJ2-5,ASSPIAYQETQY
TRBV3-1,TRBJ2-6,ASSHSGGANVLT
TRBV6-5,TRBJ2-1,ASAVASLSYNEQF
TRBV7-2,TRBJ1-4,ASSTGLATNEKLF
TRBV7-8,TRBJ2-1,ASIRIEGSSYNEQF
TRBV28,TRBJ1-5,ASSFQPLLNQPQH
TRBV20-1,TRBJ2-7,SASGVDRTYEQY
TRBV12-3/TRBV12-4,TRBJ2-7,ASSSGAEQY
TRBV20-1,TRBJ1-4,SARKRGGEKLF
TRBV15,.,ATSKAEGSIQETQY
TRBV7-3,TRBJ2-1,ASSFNRDSNNEQF
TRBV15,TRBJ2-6,ATSRLRVSGANVLT
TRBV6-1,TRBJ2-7,ASSSRLAGTGLPYEQY
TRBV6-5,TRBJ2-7,ASRRQDYPYEQY
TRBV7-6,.,ASSLGSWDEQY
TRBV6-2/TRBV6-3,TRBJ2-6,ASSYSRARGQVSSGANVLT
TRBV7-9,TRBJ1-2,ASSFGTGEGYT
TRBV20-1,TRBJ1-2,SARDPAGANYGYT
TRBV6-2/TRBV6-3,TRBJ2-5,ASSYSSGPQETQY
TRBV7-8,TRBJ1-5,ASSLVRQGPPQH
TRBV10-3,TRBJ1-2,AISESNFNYGYT
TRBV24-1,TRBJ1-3,ATSADSGNTIY
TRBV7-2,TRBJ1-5,ASSLDWGRGSNQPQH
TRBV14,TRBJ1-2,ASSQDVNSYT
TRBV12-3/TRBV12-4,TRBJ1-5,ASGPGRSSNQPQH
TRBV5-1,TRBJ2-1,ASRDGTGPYNEQF
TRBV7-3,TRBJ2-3,ASSLGIGPSTDTQY
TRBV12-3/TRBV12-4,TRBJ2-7,ASSAEAGPSYEQY